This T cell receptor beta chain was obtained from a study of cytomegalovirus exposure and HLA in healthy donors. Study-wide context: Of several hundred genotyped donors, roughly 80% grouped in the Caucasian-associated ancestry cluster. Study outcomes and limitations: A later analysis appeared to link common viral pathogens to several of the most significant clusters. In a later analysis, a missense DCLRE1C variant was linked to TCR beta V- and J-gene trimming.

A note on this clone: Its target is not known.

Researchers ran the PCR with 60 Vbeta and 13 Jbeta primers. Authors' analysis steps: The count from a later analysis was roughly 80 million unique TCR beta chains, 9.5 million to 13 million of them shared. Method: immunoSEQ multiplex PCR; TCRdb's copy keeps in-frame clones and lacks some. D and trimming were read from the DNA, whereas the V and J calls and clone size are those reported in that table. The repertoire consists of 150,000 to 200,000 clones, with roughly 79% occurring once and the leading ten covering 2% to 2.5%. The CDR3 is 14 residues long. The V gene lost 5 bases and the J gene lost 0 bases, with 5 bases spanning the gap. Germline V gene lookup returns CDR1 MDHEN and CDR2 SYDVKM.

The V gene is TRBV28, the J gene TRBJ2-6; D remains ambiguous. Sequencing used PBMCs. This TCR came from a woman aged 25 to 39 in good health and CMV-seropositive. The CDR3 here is CASSHSSGANVLTF. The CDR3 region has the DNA TGTGCCAGCAGTCACAGCTCTGGGGCCAACGTCCTGACTTTC.